This T cell receptor (beta chain) was sequenced for a study of control samples from healthy donors and cancer patients. Trimming removed 0 bases from V and 4 bases from J; junction bases left unmatched: 3. Germline assignment: CDR1 SGHKS and CDR2 YYEKEE (reference sequence). There are 15 residues in the CDR3. Measured with immunoSEQ multiplex PCR; TCRdb has only the in-frame clones, and not every one. The sample carries 160,000 or so clones, 85% to 95% recorded once. The sequenced material came from blood. This clonotype originated in a woman in her 40s in good health. V is TRBV5-5 and J is TRBJ1-2; 10 bases line up with TRBD1. For the CDR3, the DNA is TGTGCCAGCAGCTTGGGGACAGGGGGACGCTATGGCTACACCTTC. It codes for CASSLGTGGRYGYTF. The full variable domain, with the rest looked up from reference TRBV5-5 and TRBJ1-2, is DAGVTQSPTHLIKTRGQQVTLRCSPISGHKSVSWYQQVLGQGPQFIFQYYEKEERGRGNFPDRFSARQFPNYSSELNVNALLLGDSALYLCASSLGTGGRYGYTFGSGTRLTVV.